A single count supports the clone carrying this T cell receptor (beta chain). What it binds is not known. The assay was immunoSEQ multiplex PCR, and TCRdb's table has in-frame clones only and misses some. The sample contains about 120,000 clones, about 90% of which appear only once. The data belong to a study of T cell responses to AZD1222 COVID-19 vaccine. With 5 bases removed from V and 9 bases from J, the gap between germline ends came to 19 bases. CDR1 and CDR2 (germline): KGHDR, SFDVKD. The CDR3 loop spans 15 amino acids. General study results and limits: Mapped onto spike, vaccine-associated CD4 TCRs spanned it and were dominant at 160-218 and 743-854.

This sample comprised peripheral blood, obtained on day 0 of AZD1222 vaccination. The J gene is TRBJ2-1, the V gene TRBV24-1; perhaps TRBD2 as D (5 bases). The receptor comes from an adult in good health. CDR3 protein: CATSGGSGSAGEQFF. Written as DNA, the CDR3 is TGTGCCACCAGTGGGGGATCGGGGAGCGCGGGTGAGCAGTTCTTC.